This TCR beta chain appears in the sequencing data of a study of CD8 T cells in ankylosing spondylitis. Study results and limitations: A motif of several highly homologous TCR beta variants was seen as apparently characteristic of ankylosing spondylitis blood.

Preparation of TCR beta libraries was done by quantitative 5'-RACE with molecular barcodes. MiXCR, applied by TCRdb to the 5' RACE reads, yields one record per CDR3 protein. The sample carries 250,000 to 350,000 distinct CDR3 sequences, less than 25% recorded once. This clonotype was seen more than once but under ten times. Its antigen is currently unknown. This clonotype was obtained from a female donor with ankylosing spondylitis or in good health (not recorded which). Sequencing was performed on blood, either unsorted or a sorted T cell fraction (not recorded which).

As DNA, the CDR3 is TGTGCCAGCAGTTACCGTCTCGGGGCAGCGACTGACTACGAGCAGTACTTC. Protein product: CASSYRLGAATDYEQYF. The rearrangement uses TRBV6-5 and TRBJ2-7; D tentatively reads TRBD1 or TRBD2 (5 bases each). The CDR3 has 17 amino acids. Per germline, CDR1 MNHEY and CDR2 SVGAGI. V was shortened by 2 bases and J by 3 bases, with 20 bases between the two germline ends.